The source of this TCR beta chain is a study of blood T cell repertoires in COVID-19. Looked up from germline, CDR1 is SGDLS and CDR2 is YYNGEE. With 4 bases removed from V and 3 bases from J, the gap between germline ends came to 14 bases. The CDR3 is made up of 14 amino acids. Sequencing was performed with immunoSEQ multiplex PCR; in TCRdb, only in-frame clones are kept and a portion is missing. This sample has under 300,000 clones; approximately 85% occur once, and the top ten carry about 0.74%. The sequenced sample was peripheral blood. The origin of this receptor is a woman aged 25 to 45 with acute or convalescent COVID-19. The chain combines TRBV9 with TRBJ2-7, with D maybe TRBD1 (6 bases). CDR3 coding DNA: TGTGCCAGCAGCCCTCAGGGGAGCGGCTACGAGCAGTACTTC. Encoded protein: CASSPQGSGYEQYF.